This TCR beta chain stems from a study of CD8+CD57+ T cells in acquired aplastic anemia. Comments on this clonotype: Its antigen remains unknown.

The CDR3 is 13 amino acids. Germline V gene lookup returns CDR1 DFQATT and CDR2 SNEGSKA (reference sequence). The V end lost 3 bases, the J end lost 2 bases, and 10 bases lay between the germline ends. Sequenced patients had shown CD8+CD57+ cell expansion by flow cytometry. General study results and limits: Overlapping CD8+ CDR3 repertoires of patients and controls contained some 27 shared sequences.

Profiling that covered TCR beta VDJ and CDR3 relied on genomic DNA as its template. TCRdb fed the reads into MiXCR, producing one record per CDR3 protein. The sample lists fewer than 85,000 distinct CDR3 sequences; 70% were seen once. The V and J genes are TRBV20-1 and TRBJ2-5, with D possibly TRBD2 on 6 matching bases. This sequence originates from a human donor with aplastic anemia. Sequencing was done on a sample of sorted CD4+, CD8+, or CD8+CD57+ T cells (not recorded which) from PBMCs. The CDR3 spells CSASGGWQETQYF. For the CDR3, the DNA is TGCAGTGCTAGCGGGGGATGGCAAGAGACCCAGTACTTC.